A selection of T cell receptor beta chains follows, all from one sample in a study of blood T cell repertoires in COVID-19. Assay used: immunoSEQ multiplex PCR; TCRdb lists only in-frame clones, some missing. Of around 130,000 clones listed, 88% are singletons. Sequencing was performed on peripheral blood. These receptors were collected from a man in his 70s with active COVID-19. Each CDR3 is given with its conserved first and last residue. D genes are given only for firm matches. Clone size is stated in some rows and not others, as once, few, many or a class when expanded.

v_gene,d_gene,abundance,j_gene,CDR3aa
TRBV28,NA,NA,TRBJ1-4,CASSILGGAKTNEKLFF
TRBV5-6,NA,once,TRBJ2-2,CASSLKLGGSYTGELFF
TRBV19,TRBD2,few,TRBJ2-7,CASSPLARHSGSSYEQYF
TRBV5-1,TRBD1,NA,TRBJ1-1,CASSPSGTGKNTEAFF
TRBV12-3/TRBV12-4,TRBD2,once,TRBJ2-3,CASRSGREDTQYF
TRBV7-2,NA,NA,TRBJ2-1,CASSLDQDIYNEQFF
TRBV5-1,TRBD2,NA,TRBJ2-1,CASSPAAGVVPVEQFF
TRBV3-1/TRBV3-2,NA,NA,TRBJ1-2,CASTGGGYGYTF
TRBV5-1,TRBD1,NA,TRBJ2-2,CARAWGTGGTGELFF
TRBV28,NA,NA,TRBJ2-7,CASSLEVITYEQYF
TRBV6-4,TRBD2,NA,TRBJ2-1,CASSVELAANEQFF
TRBV6-1,TRBD2,NA,TRBJ2-3,CASSGSGRAGTDTQYF
TRBV6-5,NA,NA,TRBJ1-1,CASSYSQGPGAEAFF
TRBV28,TRBD1,NA,TRBJ2-1,CASSDRTGGGNEQFF
TRBV14,NA,NA,TRBJ1-1,CASSQRRQAVGNTEAFF
TRBV7-6,NA,NA,TRBJ2-7,CASSLGDEQYF
TRBV28,NA,NA,TRBJ2-1,CASSLRGNEQFF
TRBV7-2,NA,NA,TRBJ2-1,CASSLVGGAVNYNEQFF
TRBV19,TRBD1,NA,TRBJ1-1,CASSITQGGFTEAFF
TRBV29-1,TRBD1,NA,TRBJ2-5,CSVHRGETQYF
TRBV18,TRBD1,NA,TRBJ2-7,CASSPSRTGLPYEQYF
TRBV7-2,TRBD1,NA,TRBJ1-1,CASSLLPPQGGLRAEAFF
TRBV28,TRBD2,NA,TRBJ2-5,CASRVRLAGSRETQYF
TRBV6-5,TRBD2,NA,TRBJ2-7,CASSYSKGLAAYEQYF
TRBV7-2,NA,NA,TRBJ2-7,CASSLEQDSYEQYF
TRBV4-1,TRBD2,NA,TRBJ2-3,CASSQRTSGRALYTQYF
TRBV7-3,NA,NA,TRBJ2-1,CASSLLAGTYNEQFF
TRBV7-9,TRBD1,NA,TRBJ1-1,CASSLPRDRGHFTEAFF
TRBV20-1,NA,NA,TRBJ1-1,CSASVNTEAFF
TRBV18,NA,once,TRBJ2-1,CASSPLVGLSSYNEQFF
TRBV18,TRBD1,once,TRBJ1-1,CASSSLDRGSTEAFF
TRBV14,TRBD1,NA,TRBJ1-1,CASSPRDRGHGTEAFF
TRBV6-2/TRBV6-3,NA,NA,TRBJ1-1,CASSSRGLGGTEAFF
TRBV29-1,TRBD1,NA,TRBJ2-7,CSVSGQGVYEQYF
TRBV28,NA,NA,TRBJ1-5,CASSLPRRNQPQHF
TRBV6-5,NA,NA,TRBJ2-5,CASSYGAGPQETQYF
TRBV7-6,NA,NA,TRBJ2-5,CASSPSPGEVGKTQYF
TRBV28,NA,NA,TRBJ2-7,CASTLPRGLGEQYF
TRBV12-3/TRBV12-4,NA,NA,TRBJ1-2,CASSLNRLHGYTF
TRBV6-1,TRBD2,NA,TRBJ2-1,CASSEGGRTLYNEQFF
TRBV5-5,TRBD1,NA,TRBJ1-1,CASSLAYKGGGTEAFF
TRBV5-1,NA,NA,TRBJ2-2,CASSAGTVTGELFF
TRBV9,TRBD2,NA,TRBJ2-1,CASSVKERERSEQFF
TRBV9,TRBD2,NA,TRBJ2-1,CASSDSSGSLDEQFF
TRBV6-5,NA,NA,TRBJ1-5,CASKETANQPQHF
TRBV27,TRBD1,few,TRBJ2-5,CASSFRGLETQYF
TRBV9,NA,NA,TRBJ1-2,CASSPDTYGYTF
TRBV4-3,NA,NA,TRBJ1-2,CASSQEGGSYGYTF
TRBV30,NA,NA,TRBJ2-7,CAWRRKGAYEQYF
TRBV4-2,TRBD1,NA,TRBJ1-4,CASSQARDRGFEKLFF
TRBV5-1,TRBD1,NA,TRBJ2-7,CASSFEGQGEQYF
TRBV7-9,NA,NA,TRBJ2-5,CASSVGQKETQYF
TRBV6-5,NA,NA,TRBJ2-3,CATRGSGTDTQYF
TRBV24-1,TRBD1,NA,TRBJ1-5,CATSGTGGNQPQHF
TRBV5-1,NA,NA,TRBJ1-2,CASSIGDERGYTF
TRBV5-1,TRBD1,NA,TRBJ2-1,CASSFVGQGVYEQFF
TRBV24-1,TRBD2,NA,TRBJ2-3,CATSAGGKSSTDTQYF
TRBV6-5,NA,NA,TRBJ2-7,CASRSYEEALYEQYF
TRBV21-1,NA,NA,TRBJ2-7,CASSPPAGTGTYEQYF
TRBV5-4,NA,once,TRBJ1-1,CASSLGQAKAFF